This TCR beta chain came from a study of blood T cell repertoires in COVID-19. The CDR3 extends over 14 amino acids. CDR1 and CDR2 from the germline V gene are SQVTM and ANQGSEA. V lost 6 bases, J lost 0 bases, and 14 bases lay in between. Assay used: immunoSEQ multiplex PCR; TCRdb lists only in-frame clones, some missing. The repertoire holds around 80,000 clones, 80% to 95% seen once, with about 0.83% in the top ten. The chain is built from TRBV29-1 and TRBJ1-1; unclear D gene. The TCR sequence derives from an elderly woman with acute or convalescent COVID-19. Source material: peripheral blood. This CDR3 reads CSVPPDGLNTEAFF. CDR3 nucleotides: TGCAGCGTCCCCCCCGACGGGTTGAACACTGAAGCTTTCTTT.